Below, 27 T cell receptor beta chains from the same sample are listed, as sequenced in a study of T-cell reconstitution after alpha-beta-depleted transplantation in children. Preparation of the TCRbeta library involved a method that used unique molecular identifiers. TCRdb recomputed calls from the PCR reads with MiXCR, one row per CDR3 protein. The table has approximately 1,000,000 distinct CDR3 sequences, roughly 29% seen once. The starting material was PBMCs, mostly from graft donor cells, obtained 360 days after TCRalphabeta/CD19-depleted stem cell transplant. The origin of the receptors is a boy younger than two who had a stem cell transplant for SCID, so the T cells may come from the graft donor.

The gene calls are TRBV12-3 or TRBV12-4 and TRBJ2-1; D assignment may be TRBD1 or TRBD2 (6 bases each). This CDR3 comprises 16 residues. V gave up 6 bases and J gave up 1 base, with 16 bases separating them. This CDR3 reads CASSPLGGTSYNEQFF. CDR3 bases: TGTGCCAGCAGCCCGTTAGGGGGGACTTCCTACAATGAGCAGTTCTTC.

Only a few counts were recorded for this clonotype. V and J are TRBV28 and TRBJ2-6; unclear D gene. V was clipped by 3 bases and J by 0 bases, with 12 bases between them. The germline V gene encodes CDR1 MDHEN and CDR2 SYDVKM. The CDR3 loop spans 17 amino acids. In DNA, the CDR3 is TGTGCCAGCAGTTTCATGAGGCGGAACTCTGGGGCCAACGTCCTGACTTTC. Translated: CASSFMRRNSGANVLTF. Drawing the rest from reference TRBV28 and TRBJ2-6, the complete variable domain is DVKVTQSSRYLVKRTGEKVFLECVQDMDHENMFWYRQDPGLGLRLIYFSYDVKMKEKGDIPEGYSVSREKKERFSLILESASTNQTSMYLCASSFMRRNSGANVLTFGAGSRLTVL.

This clonotype was seen a handful of times. CDR3 amino acids: CSARGPGGGNEQFF. Written as DNA, the CDR3 is TGCAGTGCTAGAGGACCAGGGGGCGGGAATGAGCAGTTCTTC. The rearrangement uses TRBV20-1 and TRBJ2-1, with 8 nucleotides matching TRBD1. The V gene end was trimmed by 1 base and the J gene end by 7 bases; junction bases not matched to a gene: 6. The germline V gene encodes CDR1 DFQATT and CDR2 SNEGSKA (reference sequence). The CDR3 contains 14 residues.

The chain couples TRBV10-3 to TRBJ2-1, with 12 nucleotides matching TRBD2. Germline loops: CDR1 ENHRY, CDR2 SYGVKD. The J segment lost 9 bases and the V segment lost 3 bases, leaving 6 bases of the junction unmatched. This CDR3 comprises 15 residues. The CDR3 loop reads CAISELAGGVGEQFF. In nucleotides, the CDR3 is TGTGCCATCAGTGAACTAGCGGGGGGAGTCGGTGAGCAGTTCTTC.

This chain joins TRBV4-2 and TRBJ2-3, with a tentative D call TRBD1 (5 bases). The CDR3 totals 15 residues. V dropped 7 bases and J dropped 4 bases, with 18 bases sitting between them. The germline CDR1 and CDR2 sequences are LGHNA and YNFKEQ. CDR3 sequence (DNA): TGTGCCAGCACCCGATGGGGCGCCCCCGCAGATACGCAGTATTTT. This encodes CASTRWGAPADTQYF.

Only a few counts were recorded for this clonotype. In nucleotides, the CDR3 is TGCGCCAGCAGCGGAAGCGTTCAGGGCTCTGGAAACACCATATATTTT. Translated, it gives CASSGSVQGSGNTIYF. The genes are TRBV4-1 and TRBJ1-3; D perhaps matches TRBD1 (5 bases). From germline, CDR1 is MGHRA and CDR2 YSYEKL. The CDR3 spans 16 residues. Trimming removed 5 bases at V and 0 bases at J, with 14 bases between.

Only a few counts were recorded for this clonotype. DNA for the CDR3: TGTGCCAGCAGCCGACGGGTGGGGACAGATACGCAGTATTTT. This sequence encodes CASSRRVGTDTQYF. The V gene is TRBV6-1, the J gene TRBJ2-3; the D is unclear. Germline lookup yields CDR1 MNHNS and CDR2 SASEGT. V was cut by 6 bases and J by 3 bases, with 13 bases left in between. The CDR3 consists of 14 residues.

The chain combines TRBV7-9 with TRBJ2-7; TRBD2 matches 11 bases. J gave up 0 bases and V 3 bases, and 7 bases lay outside the gene matches. The CDR3 runs 17 residues. Germline V CDR1 and CDR2: SEHNR, FQNEAQ (reference sequence). The DNA for the CDR3 is TGTGCCAGCAGCTTGACTAGCGGGATGCTCAGCTCCTACGAGCAGTACTTC. Translating it yields CASSLTSGMLSSYEQYF.

The genes are TRBV5-1 and TRBJ1-5; a possible D gene is TRBD1 (6 bases). The ends were cut back, 2 bases at V and 5 bases at J, with 11 bases in the middle. The germline gives CDR1 SGHRS, CDR2 YFSETQ. The CDR3 consists of 14 residues. This CDR3 reads CASSLGGADQPQHF. The CDR3 region has the DNA TGCGCCAGCAGCTTAGGGGGGGCTGATCAGCCCCAGCATTTT.

V gene TRBV27 combines with J gene TRBJ2-1, with no clear D. In germline, CDR1 is MNHEY, CDR2 SMNVEV (reference sequence). The CDR3 runs 16 residues. The V gene lost 5 bases and the J gene lost 4 bases, with 18 bases spanning the gap. Here the CDR3 DNA reads TGTGCCAGCAGTGTGGCAAGGACCTATGTTTACAATGAGCAGTTCTTC. It encodes CASSVARTYVYNEQFF.

The chain is built from TRBV2 and TRBJ2-2, with 10 nucleotides matching TRBD1. CDR3 length: 14 residues. Unmatched junction bases numbered 3, after V lost 8 bases and J lost 3 bases. From germline, CDR1 is SNHLY and CDR2 FYNNEI. Written as DNA, the CDR3 is TGTGCCAGCCGACAGGGGGCGGACACCGGGGAGCTGTTTTTT. Its protein is CASRQGADTGELFF.

This clonotype has only a few counts. DNA for the CDR3: TGCGCCAGCAGCTTGGGAGTTGGTAATATGAACACTGAAGCTTTCTTT. This codes for CASSLGVGNMNTEAFF. V gene TRBV5-1 combines with J gene TRBJ1-1; D remains ambiguous. The V end was cut by 0 bases, the J end by 0 bases, with 12 bases between. This CDR3 spans 16 amino acids. The germline V gene has CDR1 SGHRS and CDR2 YFSETQ.

The chain employs TRBV28 and TRBJ2-5, with 7 bases identical to TRBD2. The germline CDR1 and CDR2 sequences are MDHEN and SYDVKM. The CDR3 spans 15 residues. V shed 4 bases and J 5 bases; nucleotides not matched to a gene: 10. CDR3 DNA sequence: TGTGCCAGCAGTTCCCGGTTGGGGGGGTCGGAGACCCAGTACTTC. It translates to CASSSRLGGSETQYF.

The V call is TRBV20-1, the J call TRBJ2-3; the match to TRBD2 covers 11 bases. CDR1 and CDR2 from the germline V gene are DFQATT and SNEGSKA (reference sequence). The CDR3 consists of 15 residues. With V trimmed by 4 bases and J by 5 bases, 8 bases remained unmatched. The CDR3 region has the DNA TGCAGTGCTATTCCGACTAGCGGGAAAGTAGATACGCAGTATTTT. Its translation is CSAIPTSGKVDTQYF.

This clonotype was counted a few times. The chain joins TRBV12-3 or TRBV12-4 to TRBJ2-7, with 10 bases identical to TRBD1. V was clipped by 6 bases and J by 2 bases; unmatched bases: 10. The CDR3 runs to 16 residues. The CDR3 nucleotides are TGTGCCAGCAGGCACAACCTCGGGACAGGGGCCTACGAGCAGTACTTC. Residues: CASRHNLGTGAYEQYF.

In its sample, this clonotype was seen a few times. The rearrangement joins TRBV5-4 to TRBJ1-6; tentatively, D is TRBD1 (5 bases). There are 17 residues in the CDR3. Germline loops: CDR1 SGHNT, CDR2 YYREEE (reference sequence). Trimming stripped 0 bases from V and 5 bases from J, with 15 bases between. CDR3 in amino acids: CASSLEPGYGNNSPLHF. As DNA, the CDR3 is TGTGCCAGCAGCTTGGAGCCAGGGTATGGAAATAATTCACCCCTCCACTTT.

The chain recombines TRBV25-1 with TRBJ2-2; 11 bases line up with TRBD1. The CDR3 totals 15 residues. CDR1 and CDR2 (germline): MGHDK, SYGVNS. With 5 bases clipped from V and 7 bases from J, the junction kept 6 bases outside the gene matches. The CDR3 reads CASSIGQGAVGELFF. For the CDR3, the DNA is TGTGCCAGCAGTATAGGACAGGGGGCGGTCGGGGAGCTGTTTTTT. The full variable domain, rest sourced from reference TRBV25-1 and TRBJ2-2, is EADIYQTPRYLVIGTGKKITLECSQTMGHDKMYWYQQDPGMELHLIHYSYGVNSTEKGDLSSESTVSRIRTEHFPLTLESARPSHTSQYLCASSIGQGAVGELFFGEGSRLTVL.

This clonotype was detected only a few times. The chain combines TRBV20-1 with TRBJ2-5, with 13 bases fitting TRBD2. The CDR3 is 16 residues long. V lost 4 bases, J lost 9 bases, and 14 bases stayed unmatched. Germline CDR1 reads DFQATT; CDR2 reads SNEGSKA (reference sequence). The CDR3 DNA follows: TGCAGTGCTACCCCGACCGGACTAGCGGGGGATGGGGCCCAGTACTTC. It codes for CSATPTGLAGDGAQYF.

Only one count was recorded for this clonotype. V gene TRBV4-3 combines with J gene TRBJ2-5, with a possible D match to TRBD2 (6 bases). Germline V gene lookup returns CDR1 LGHNA and CDR2 YSLEER. Trimming pared 2 bases from V and 3 bases from J, leaving 16 bases between. This CDR3 comprises 16 residues. This CDR3 reads CASSQLRRGGEETQYF. Written as DNA, the CDR3 is TGCGCCAGCAGCCAACTTAGGAGAGGCGGGGAAGAGACCCAGTACTTC.

The rearrangement links TRBV12-3 or TRBV12-4 to TRBJ2-7, with 7 bases lining up with TRBD1. With V trimmed by 6 bases and J by 0 bases, 11 bases remained unmatched. CDR3 length: 16 amino acids. The CDR3 region is CASRPQGNGGSYEQYF. Written as DNA, the CDR3 is TGTGCCAGCAGACCACAGGGGAACGGTGGCTCCTACGAGCAGTACTTC.

This clonotype has just a few counts. CDR3 coding DNA: TGCGCCAGCAGCTCTGGAACAGGGAACTATGAGCAGTTCTTC. It encodes CASSSGTGNYEQFF. The V and J genes are TRBV5-1 and TRBJ2-1, with D tentatively TRBD1 (6 bases). The germline V gene has CDR1 SGHRS and CDR2 YFSETQ. The length of the CDR3 is 14 residues. V lost 3 bases to trimming and J lost 8 bases, with 15 bases between them.

This chain connects TRBV20-1 to TRBJ2-7, with 8 bases aligning to TRBD2. The V segment lost 2 bases and the J segment 3 bases; nucleotides outside the gene matches: 9. Germline CDR1 is DFQATT and CDR2 is SNEGSKA (reference sequence). This CDR3 is 15 amino acids long. CDR3 loop: CSARFTGGAIYEQYF. CDR3 DNA: TGCAGTGCTAGATTCACGGGGGGGGCTATCTACGAGCAGTACTTC.

The V call is TRBV20-1, the J call TRBJ2-4; D is unclear. Trimming removed 0 bases from V and 1 base from J, with 13 bases in between. Germline assignment: CDR1 DFQATT and CDR2 SNEGSKA (reference sequence). The CDR3 contains 16 residues. Here the CDR3 DNA reads TGCAGTGCTAGAGATCAGACGAGTGGGGCCAAAAACATTCAGTACTTC. Translating gives CSARDQTSGAKNIQYF.

The chain carries TRBV19 and TRBJ2-3, with TRBD2 as a possible D gene (7 bases). CDR1 and CDR2 (germline): LNHDA, SQIVND (reference sequence). V dropped 11 bases and J dropped 5 bases, with 20 bases sitting between them. The CDR3 length is 14 residues. This CDR3 reads CAAEGGGAGDTQYF. CDR3 coding DNA: TGTGCCGCTGAAGGAGGGGGGGCCGGAGATACGCAGTATTTT.

The chain has TRBV5-1 and TRBJ1-1; TRBD1 might be the D (5 bases). CDR1 is SGHRS, CDR2 YFSETQ, per germline. The CDR3 totals 12 residues. V lost 0 bases to trimming and J lost 7 bases, with 7 bases between them. The CDR3: CASSLAGIEAFF. In DNA, the CDR3 is TGCGCCAGCAGCTTGGCAGGGATTGAAGCTTTCTTT.

This clonotype was detected only a few times. J is TRBJ2-4 and V is TRBV5-1, with D tentatively TRBD2 (6 bases). There are 13 residues in the CDR3. Trimming removed 2 bases from V and 6 bases from J, with 9 bases in between. Germline V gene data show CDR1 as SGHRS and CDR2 as YFSETQ. CDR3: CASSLGLPNIQYF. DNA for the CDR3: TGCGCCAGCAGCTTAGGACTACCAAACATTCAGTACTTC.

The genes are TRBV6-1 and TRBJ1-5, with TRBD1 as a possible D gene (5 bases). There are 14 residues in the CDR3. CDR1 and CDR2 from the germline V gene are MNHNS and SASEGT. V was pared by 8 bases and J by 6 bases, with 17 bases between. CDR3 region: CASSPGQWAQPQHF. For the CDR3, the DNA is TGTGCCAGCTCCCCGGGGCAGTGGGCTCAGCCCCAGCATTTT.